The 32 T cell receptor beta chains reported below all come from one sample, sequenced in a study of Tregs in tolerant kidney transplant recipients. Data came from immunoSEQ multiplex PCR; TCRdb stores just in-frame clones and leaves some out. Of around 52,000 clones in the sample, around four fifths are singletons; the top ten hold around 5.5%. The sequencing sample was made of CD4+ T cells from blood. The receptors were gathered from a human donor in good health.

The chain joins TRBV5-1 to TRBJ2-7, with 10 bases matching TRBD2. V gave up 2 bases and J gave up 5 bases; unmatched junction bases: 7. The CDR3 runs to 15 residues. Germline V gene lookup returns CDR1 SGHRS and CDR2 YFSETQ. The CDR3 here is CASSFLGTSVNEQYF. CDR3 nucleotide sequence: TGCGCCAGCAGCTTCCTAGGGACTAGCGTCAACGAGCAGTACTTC. The full variable domain, completed using reference TRBV5-1 and TRBJ2-7, is KAGVTQTPRYLIKTRGQQVTLSCSPISGHRSVSWYQQTPGQGLQFLFEYFSETQRNKGNFPGRFSGRQFSNSRSEMNVSTLELGDSALYLCASSFLGTSVNEQYFGPGTRLTVT.

This rearrangement joins TRBV30 to TRBJ1-5, with D unresolved. This CDR3 spans 13 amino acids. Germline CDR1 reads GTSNPN; CDR2 reads SVGIG (reference sequence). Trimming removed 3 bases from V and 6 bases from J, with 12 bases in between. CDR3 loop: CAWSTSLGQPQHF. The DNA for the CDR3 is TGTGCCTGGAGCACCAGCTTAGGTCAGCCCCAGCATTTT.

The V gene is TRBV5-1, the J gene TRBJ2-5; tentative D call: TRBD2 (7 bases). Germline values: CDR1 SGHRS, CDR2 YFSETQ. CDR3 length equals 16 residues. V gave up 0 bases and J gave up 4 bases, with 16 bases separating them. The CDR3 loop reads CASSLASRGPGETQYF. The CDR3 coding sequence is TGCGCCAGCAGCTTGGCCTCGCGGGGGCCGGGAGAGACCCAGTACTTC. The full variable domain, with the rest looked up from reference TRBV5-1 and TRBJ2-5, is KAGVTQTPRYLIKTRGQQVTLSCSPISGHRSVSWYQQTPGQGLQFLFEYFSETQRNKGNFPGRFSGRQFSNSRSEMNVSTLELGDSALYLCASSLASRGPGETQYFGPGTRLLVL.

The rearrangement joins TRBV2 to TRBJ2-1; 14 positions match TRBD2. J gave up 8 bases and V 4 bases, and 4 bases lay outside the gene matches. The CDR3 loop spans 15 amino acids. The germline gives CDR1 SNHLY, CDR2 FYNNEI. CDR3 residues: CASSVGLAGGDEQFF. CDR3 sequence (DNA): TGTGCCAGCAGTGTCGGACTAGCGGGGGGCGATGAGCAGTTCTTC.

The chain is built from TRBV29-1 and TRBJ1-5; tentative D call: TRBD1 (5 bases). V shed 4 bases and J shed 5 bases, with 12 bases lying between them. This CDR3 has 13 residues. Germline V CDR1 and CDR2: SQVTM, ANQGSEA. CDR3 sequence reads: CSVAAGRDQPQHF. The CDR3 coding sequence is TGCAGCGTTGCTGCAGGGAGGGATCAGCCCCAGCATTTT.

The chain employs TRBV18 and TRBJ1-1; no clear D gene. CDR3 size: 13 residues. Looked up from germline, CDR1 is KGHSH and CDR2 is LQKENI. The germline V and J ends were trimmed by 1 base and 0 bases, with 3 bases remaining between them. The CDR3 DNA reads as TGTGCCAGCTCACCACAAGTGAACACTGAAGCTTTCTTT. Translation gives CASSPQVNTEAFF.

V usage is TRBV7-3 and J usage is TRBJ2-6, with a tentative D call TRBD1 (6 bases). The CDR3 runs to 17 residues. Germline lookup yields CDR1 SGHTA and CDR2 FQGTGA. The V gene lost 4 bases and the J gene lost 0 bases, with 13 bases spanning the gap. The chain's CDR3 is CASSWGQPNSGANVLTF. As DNA, the CDR3 is TGTGCCAGCAGCTGGGGACAACCCAACTCTGGGGCCAACGTCCTGACTTTC.

This chain links TRBV5-1 with TRBJ2-3, with D perhaps TRBD1 (7 bases). Germline CDR1 and CDR2: SGHRS and YFSETQ. V was shortened by 1 base and J by 5 bases, with 17 bases between the two germline ends. This CDR3 contains 16 residues. The CDR3 region has the DNA TGCGCCAGCAGCTTGCAAGTGACAGGGCGGGGAGATACGCAGTATTTT. Its protein is CASSLQVTGRGDTQYF.

The genes are TRBV4-3 and TRBJ2-7, with 12 bases that match TRBD2. The CDR3 is 15 amino acids. After removal of 0 bases from V and 4 bases from J, the junction contained 1 base not matched to a gene. The germline gives CDR1 LGHNA, CDR2 YSLEER. The CDR3, as DNA: TGCGCCAGCAGCCAAGAGGGACTAGCGGGTTACGAGCAGTACTTC. It translates to CASSQEGLAGYEQYF.

This clone occurred once. The rearrangement joins TRBV7-9 to TRBJ2-7, with TRBD2 as a possible D gene (6 bases). Per the germline V gene, CDR1 is SEHNR and CDR2 is FQNEAQ (reference sequence). Trimming stripped 5 bases from V and 6 bases from J, with 17 bases between. This CDR3 has 14 amino acids. The CDR3 coding sequence is TGTGCCAGCAGCCCCCCGAACCCGACTAGCGAGCAGTACTTC. Its translation: CASSPPNPTSEQYF. The full variable domain, its missing parts supplied by reference TRBV7-9 and TRBJ2-7, is DTGVSQNPRHKITKRGQNVTFRCDPISEHNRLYWYRQTLGQGPEFLTYFQNEAQLEKSRLLSDRFSAERPKGSFSTLEIQRTEQGDSAMYLCASSPPNPTSEQYFGPGTRLTVT.

The J gene is TRBJ1-1, the V gene TRBV9, with D possibly being TRBD1 (6 bases). The CDR3 has 15 amino acids. Per the germline V gene, CDR1 is SGDLS and CDR2 is YYNGEE. V was clipped by 3 bases and J by 0 bases, with 12 bases between them. CDR3 amino acids: CASSAGTFMNTEAFF. As DNA, the CDR3 is TGTGCCAGCAGCGCCGGGACATTCATGAACACTGAAGCTTTCTTT.

The chain is built from TRBV2 and TRBJ2-2; D may be TRBD1 or TRBD2 (5 bases each). This CDR3 region has 15 residues. The ends were cut back, 4 bases at V and 1 base at J, with 10 bases in the middle. CDR1 and CDR2 (germline): SNHLY, FYNNEI. CDR3 in amino acids: CASSAGTLNTGELFF. CDR3 DNA: TGTGCCAGCAGTGCCGGGACCCTGAACACCGGGGAGCTGTTTTTT.

This sequence joins TRBV6-1 and TRBJ2-7, with no clear D. The V and J ends lost 0 bases and 2 bases respectively, with 8 bases between them. The CDR3 has 14 amino acids. Germline V CDR1 and CDR2: MNHNS, SASEGT. As DNA, the CDR3 is TGTGCCAGCAGTGAAGCTAAGGGTACCTACGAGCAGTACTTC. Protein: CASSEAKGTYEQYF.

The CDR3 coding sequence is TGTGCCAGCAGCTTACCCAGGGACACGGTATACGAGCAGTACTTC. The encoded protein is CASSLPRDTVYEQYF. The chain recombines TRBV11-2 with TRBJ2-7, with D possibly matching TRBD1 (6 bases). Germline V lookup: CDR1 SGHAT, CDR2 FQNNGV. The V gene lost 2 bases and the J gene lost 4 bases, with 15 bases spanning the gap. The length of the CDR3 is 15 residues.

This chain links TRBV11-3 with TRBJ2-5, with 9 bases fitting TRBD2. V lost 1 base and J lost 1; bases outside the gene matches: 10. The CDR3 has 18 residues. CDR1 and CDR2 (germline): SGHNT, YENEEA. CDR3 residues: CASSLGVQRGEPQETQYF. In DNA, the CDR3 is TGTGCCAGCAGCTTAGGAGTCCAGCGGGGGGAGCCCCAAGAGACCCAGTACTTC.

The chain uses TRBV19 and TRBJ2-1, with D uncertain. The CDR3 consists of 11 residues. V lost 7 bases, J lost 6 bases, and 7 bases lay in between. Per the germline V gene, CDR1 is LNHDA and CDR2 is SQIVND (reference sequence). This chain's CDR3 is CASTYSNEQFF. DNA for the CDR3: TGTGCCAGTACCTATAGCAATGAGCAGTTCTTC.

The chain carries TRBV5-1 and TRBJ2-7, with no clear D. V was shortened by 8 bases and J by 0 bases, with 12 bases between the two germline ends. CDR1 SGHRS and CDR2 YFSETQ come from the germline V gene. CDR3 length equals 13 residues. CDR3 sequence reads: CASARSSSYEQYF. The CDR3 DNA is TGCGCCAGTGCCCGAAGCAGCTCCTACGAGCAGTACTTC. Full variable domain (missing parts from reference TRBV5-1 and TRBJ2-7): KAGVTQTPRYLIKTRGQQVTLSCSPISGHRSVSWYQQTPGQGLQFLFEYFSETQRNKGNFPGRFSGRQFSNSRSEMNVSTLELGDSALYLCASARSSSYEQYFGPGTRLTVT.

The V gene is TRBV6-5, the J gene TRBJ2-7; TRBD1 is a possible D gene (6 bases). Germline CDR1 and CDR2: MNHEY and SVGAGI. This CDR3 region has 15 residues. Trimming took 2 bases from V and 6 from J, leaving 17 bases between them. The CDR3 DNA sequence: TGTGCCAGCAGTTACCACGGACAGCTTCGAGGCGAGCAGTACTTC. It translates to CASSYHGQLRGEQYF.

The chain couples TRBV6-1 to TRBJ2-7; D tentatively reads TRBD1 or TRBD2 (5 bases each). This CDR3 comprises 12 residues. The germline V and J ends were trimmed by 4 bases and 7 bases, with 11 bases remaining between them. Germline values: CDR1 MNHNS, CDR2 SASEGT. The CDR3 DNA reads as TGTGCCAGCAGTGTGAGGGGCGGGGAGCAGTACTTC. Translated: CASSVRGGEQYF.

V usage is TRBV6-1 and J usage is TRBJ1-5, with D hard to call. This CDR3 has 15 amino acids. The ends were cut back, 5 bases at V and 1 base at J, with 12 bases in the middle. In germline, CDR1 is MNHNS, CDR2 SASEGT. CDR3 coding DNA: TGTGCCAGCAGTCCTCGGACTTTAAGCAATCAGCCCCAGCATTTT. Amino acid sequence: CASSPRTLSNQPQHF.

In nucleotides, the CDR3 is TGCAGCGTCGCCCGGGGACTCCAAGAGACCCAGTACTTC. This codes for CSVARGLQETQYF. The chain links TRBV29-1 to TRBJ2-5; maybe TRBD2 (6 bases). In germline, CDR1 is SQVTM, CDR2 ANQGSEA. Trimming removed 6 bases at V and 1 base at J, with 12 bases between. The CDR3 loop spans 13 amino acids.

The sample holds a few counts of this clone. V usage is TRBV11-3 and J usage is TRBJ2-2, with 9 bases lining up with TRBD1. Germline V gene sequence: CDR1 SGHNT, CDR2 YENEEA. V shed 4 bases, J shed 6 bases, and the junction held 6 bases outside the gene matches. The CDR3 is 15 amino acids. The CDR3, as DNA: TGTGCCAGCAGCTCTGGACAGGGGTTTTCCGGGGAGCTGTTTTTT. Amino acid sequence: CASSSGQGFSGELFF.

The CDR3 nucleotides read TGTGCCAGCCCGGGGGGTCTCAGGGGACCGGTGAACACTGAAGCTTTCTTT. Encoded protein: CASPGGLRGPVNTEAFF. The chain joins TRBV10-3 to TRBJ1-1; a weak D match, TRBD1 (6 bases). Trimming removed 10 bases from V and 0 bases from J, with 24 bases in between. This CDR3 region has 17 residues. Germline lookup yields CDR1 ENHRY and CDR2 SYGVKD.

The V and J genes are TRBV19 and TRBJ1-3; 8 bases fit TRBD1. The CDR3 has 18 amino acids. The V and J ends lost 3 bases and 0 bases, in that order; junction bases with no gene match: 10. Germline V gene data show CDR1 as LNHDA and CDR2 as SQIVND (reference sequence). The CDR3 protein is CASSMAGGAAHSGNTIYF. The CDR3 DNA sequence: TGTGCCAGTAGTATGGCAGGGGGCGCAGCCCACTCTGGAAACACCATATATTTT.

The chain is built from TRBV6-5 and TRBJ1-6, with 10 bases that match TRBD1. Germline lookup yields CDR1 MNHEY and CDR2 SVGAGI. V lost 4 bases and J lost 8; bases outside the gene matches: 5. The CDR3 consists of 15 residues. The CDR3 DNA sequence: TGTGCCAGCAGTTGGTCCGGGACAGGGGATTCACCCCTCCACTTT. As protein: CASSWSGTGDSPLHF.

The chain links TRBV7-2 to TRBJ1-1; D is undetermined. CDR1 is SGHTA, CDR2 FQGNSA, per germline. This CDR3 has 13 residues. V was trimmed by 8 bases and J by 5 bases, leaving 15 bases between them. CDR3 in DNA: TGTGCCAGCTCCCGGGGTCCGATAACTGAAGCTTTCTTT. Encoded protein: CASSRGPITEAFF. Full variable domain (remainder filled in from reference TRBV7-2 and TRBJ1-1): GAGVSQSPSNKVTEKGKDVELRCDPISGHTALYWYRQSLGQGLEFLIYFQGNSAPDKSGLPSDRFSAERTGGSVSTLTIQRTQQEDSAVYLCASSRGPITEAFFGQGTRLTVV.

The J gene is TRBJ2-7, the V gene TRBV11-2; perhaps TRBD1 as D (7 bases). Germline-derived CDR1 and CDR2 are SGHAT and FQNNGV. There are 14 residues in the CDR3. Trimming cost V 1 base and J 7 bases, with 14 bases left between them. Written as DNA, the CDR3 is TGTGCCAGCAGCTTAGCCGACAGGGCGGGAGAGCAGTACTTC. Translated, it gives CASSLADRAGEQYF. The full variable domain, rest sourced from reference TRBV11-2 and TRBJ2-7, is EAGVAQSPRYKIIEKRQSVAFWCNPISGHATLYWYQQILGQGPKLLIQFQNNGVVDDSQLPKDRFSAERLKGVDSTLKIQPAKLEDSAVYLCASSLADRAGEQYFGPGTRLTVT.

In DNA, the CDR3 is TGTGCCTGGAGTGTAGGTGCGGGTAACTATGGCTACACCTTC. Translating gives CAWSVGAGNYGYTF. The chain combines TRBV30 with TRBJ1-2; no clear D. There are 14 residues in the CDR3. CDR1 and CDR2 from the germline V gene are GTSNPN and SVGIG (reference sequence). V was clipped by 0 bases and J by 1 base, with 9 bases between them.

V usage is TRBV7-2 and J usage is TRBJ2-7; 7 bases match TRBD2. V lost 5 bases to trimming and J lost 2 bases; unmatched junction nucleotides: 0. The CDR3 covers 12 residues. Germline V CDR1 and CDR2: SGHTA, FQGNSA. Here the CDR3 DNA reads TGTGCCAGCAGCGGGGGGGCCTACGAGCAGTACTTC. This sequence encodes CASSGGAYEQYF.

This clone turned up a few times. This chain connects TRBV6-5 to TRBJ1-5; D gene ambiguous. V lost 6 bases and J lost 3, with 9 bases in between. The germline CDR1 and CDR2 sequences are MNHEY and SVGAGI. CDR3 length equals 13 residues. The CDR3 sequence is CASSRDTNQPQHF. In DNA, the CDR3 is TGTGCCAGCAGCCGCGACACCAATCAGCCCCAGCATTTT.

The chain couples TRBV6-5 to TRBJ2-2; 7 bases line up with TRBD2. J gave up 5 bases and V 5 bases, and 2 bases lay outside the gene matches. The CDR3 is made up of 13 amino acids. Germline values: CDR1 MNHEY, CDR2 SVGAGI. The CDR3 loop is CASSRRGTGELFF. CDR3 DNA sequence: TGTGCCAGCAGTCGGCGGGGGACCGGGGAGCTGTTTTTT.

The genes are TRBV29-1 and TRBJ1-2; D unresolved. The CDR3 sequence is 11 residues long. Germline V CDR1 and CDR2: SQVTM, ANQGSEA. Trimming took off 6 bases at V and 5 bases at J, with 10 bases between the two ends. In DNA form, the CDR3 reads TGCAGCGTGAGGGAGGGATATGGCTACACCTTC. Its translation: CSVREGYGYTF.